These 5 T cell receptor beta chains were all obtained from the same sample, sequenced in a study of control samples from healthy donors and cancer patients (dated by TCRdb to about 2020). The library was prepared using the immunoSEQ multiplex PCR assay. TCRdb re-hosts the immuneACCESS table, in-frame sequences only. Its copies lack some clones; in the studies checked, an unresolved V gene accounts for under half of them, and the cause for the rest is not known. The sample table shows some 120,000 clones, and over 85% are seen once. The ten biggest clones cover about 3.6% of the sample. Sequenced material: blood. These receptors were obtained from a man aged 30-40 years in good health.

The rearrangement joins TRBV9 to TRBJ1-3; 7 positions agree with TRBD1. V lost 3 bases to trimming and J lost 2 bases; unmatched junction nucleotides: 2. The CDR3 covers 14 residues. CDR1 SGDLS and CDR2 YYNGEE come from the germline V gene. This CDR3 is CASSGQGAGNTIYF. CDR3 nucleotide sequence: TGTGCCAGCAGCGGACAGGGTGCTGGAAACACCATATATTTT. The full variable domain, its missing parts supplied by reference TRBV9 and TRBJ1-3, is DSGVTQTPKHLITATGQRVTLRCSPRSGDLSVYWYQQSLDQGLQFLIQYYNGEERAKGNILERFSAQQFPDLHSELNLSSLELGDSALYFCASSGQGAGNTIYFGEGSWLTVV.

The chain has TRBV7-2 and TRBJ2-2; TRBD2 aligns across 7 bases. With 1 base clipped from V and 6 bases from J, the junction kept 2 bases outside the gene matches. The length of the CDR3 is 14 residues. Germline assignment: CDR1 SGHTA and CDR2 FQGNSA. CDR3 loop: CASSLVGLAGELFF. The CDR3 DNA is TGTGCCAGCAGCTTAGTAGGACTAGCCGGGGAGCTGTTTTTT.

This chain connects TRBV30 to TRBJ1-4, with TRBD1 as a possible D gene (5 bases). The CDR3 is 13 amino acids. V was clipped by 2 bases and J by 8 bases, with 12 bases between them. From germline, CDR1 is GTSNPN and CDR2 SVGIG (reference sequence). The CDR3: CAWSQTGGEKLFF. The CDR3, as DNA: TGTGCCTGGAGTCAAACTGGGGGGGAAAAACTGTTTTTT. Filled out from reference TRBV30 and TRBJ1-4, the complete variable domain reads SQTIHQWPATLVQPVGSPLSLECTVEGTSNPNLYWYRQAAGRGLQLLFYSVGIGQISSEVPQNLSASRPQDRQFILSSKKLLLSDSGFYLCAWSQTGGEKLFFGSGTQLSVL.

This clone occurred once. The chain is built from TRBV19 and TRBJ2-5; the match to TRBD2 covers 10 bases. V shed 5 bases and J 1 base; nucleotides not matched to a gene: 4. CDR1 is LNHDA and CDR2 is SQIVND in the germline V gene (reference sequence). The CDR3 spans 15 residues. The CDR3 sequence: CASSATSGPQETQYF. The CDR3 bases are TGTGCCAGTAGTGCGACTAGCGGGCCCCAAGAGACCCAGTACTTC.

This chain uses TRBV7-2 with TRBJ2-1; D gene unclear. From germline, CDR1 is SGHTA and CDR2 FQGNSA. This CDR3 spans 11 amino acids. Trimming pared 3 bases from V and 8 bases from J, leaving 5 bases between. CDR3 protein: CASSFIDEQFF. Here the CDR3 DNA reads TGTGCCAGCAGCTTTATCGATGAGCAGTTCTTC.